This T cell receptor (beta chain) was documented in a study of CD8+CD57+ T cells in acquired aplastic anemia. For the study at large: Reads per healthy sample averaged around 10 million (CD4+) and under 12 million (CD8+).

CDR1 is MNHEY and CDR2 is SVGAGI in the germline V gene. Trimming removed 4 bases at V and 0 bases at J, with 7 bases between. The CDR3 extends over 15 amino acids. This clonotype was counted ten times or more. TCR beta VDJ and CDR3 profiles were obtained from a genomic DNA template. TCRdb reanalysed the reads using MiXCR and keeps one entry per CDR3 protein. This sample has about 160,000 distinct CDR3 sequences, with around 40% found just once. The sequence derives from a human donor in good health. The chain joins TRBV6-5 to TRBJ1-6, with D unclear. The material sequenced was sorted CD4+, CD8+, or CD8+CD57+ T cells (not recorded which) from PBMCs. CDR3 amino acids: CASSSVVSYNSPLHF. The CDR3 DNA reads as TGTGCCAGCAGTTCCGTAGTCTCCTATAATTCACCCCTCCACTTT.